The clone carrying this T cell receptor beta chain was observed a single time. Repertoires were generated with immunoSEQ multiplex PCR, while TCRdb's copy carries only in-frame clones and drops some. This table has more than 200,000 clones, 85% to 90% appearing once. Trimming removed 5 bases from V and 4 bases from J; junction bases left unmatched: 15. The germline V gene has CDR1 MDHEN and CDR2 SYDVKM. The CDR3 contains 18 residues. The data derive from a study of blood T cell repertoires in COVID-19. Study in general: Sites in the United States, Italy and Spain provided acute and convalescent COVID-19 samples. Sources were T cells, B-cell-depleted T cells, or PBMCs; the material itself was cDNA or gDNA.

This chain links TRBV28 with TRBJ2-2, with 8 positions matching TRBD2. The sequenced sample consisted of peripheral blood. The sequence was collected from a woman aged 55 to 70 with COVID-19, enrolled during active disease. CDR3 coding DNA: TGTGCCAGCAGTCCGAACGGGAGGGGGAATAGAATCACCGGGGAGCTGTTTTTT. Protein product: CASSPNGRGNRITGELFF.